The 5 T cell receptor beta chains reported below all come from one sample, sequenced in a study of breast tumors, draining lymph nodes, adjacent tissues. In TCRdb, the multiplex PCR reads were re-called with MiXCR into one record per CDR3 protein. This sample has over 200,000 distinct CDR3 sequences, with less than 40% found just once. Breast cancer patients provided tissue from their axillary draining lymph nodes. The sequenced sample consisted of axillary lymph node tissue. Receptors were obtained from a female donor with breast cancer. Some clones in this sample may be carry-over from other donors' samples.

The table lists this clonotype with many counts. The CDR3 protein is CASSLNGPEKLFF. The CDR3 coding sequence is TGTGCCAGCAGCTTAAACGGACCCGAAAAACTGTTTTTT. The chain employs TRBV11-2 and TRBJ1-4; D gene ambiguous. V shed 2 bases and J shed 8 bases, with 9 bases lying between them. The CDR3 is 13 amino acids. The germline CDR1 and CDR2 sequences are SGHAT and FQNNGV.

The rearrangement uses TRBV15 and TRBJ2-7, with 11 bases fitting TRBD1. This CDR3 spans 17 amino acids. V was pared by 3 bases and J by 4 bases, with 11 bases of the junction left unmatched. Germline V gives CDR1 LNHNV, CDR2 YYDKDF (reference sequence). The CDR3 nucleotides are TGTGCCACCAGCAGCCCCGGACAGGGGGCTTATAGGTACGAGCAGTACTTC. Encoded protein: CATSSPGQGAYRYEQYF.

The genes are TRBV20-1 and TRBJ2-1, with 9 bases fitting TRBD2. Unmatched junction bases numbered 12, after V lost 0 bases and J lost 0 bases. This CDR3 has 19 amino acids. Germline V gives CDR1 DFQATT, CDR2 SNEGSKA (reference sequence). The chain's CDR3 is CSARDPSSGTLLSYNEQFF. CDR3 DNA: TGCAGTGCTAGAGATCCTTCTAGCGGGACTTTGCTCTCCTACAATGAGCAGTTCTTC.

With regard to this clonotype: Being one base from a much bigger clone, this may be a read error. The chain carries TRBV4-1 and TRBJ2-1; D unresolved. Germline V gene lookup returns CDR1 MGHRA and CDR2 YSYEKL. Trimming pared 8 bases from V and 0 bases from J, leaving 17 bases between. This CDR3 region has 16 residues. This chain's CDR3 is CASCPLLRSSYNEQFF. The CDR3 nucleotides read TGCGCCAGCTGCCCTCTTCTGCGGAGCTCCTACAATGAGCAGTTCTTC.

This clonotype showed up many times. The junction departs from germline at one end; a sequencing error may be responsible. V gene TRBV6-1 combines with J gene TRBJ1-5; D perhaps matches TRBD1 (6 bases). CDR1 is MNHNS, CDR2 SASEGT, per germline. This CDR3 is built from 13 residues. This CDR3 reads CASREGGNQPQHF. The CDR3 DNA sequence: TGTGCCAGCAGGGAAGGGGGGAATCAGCCCCAGCATTTT.